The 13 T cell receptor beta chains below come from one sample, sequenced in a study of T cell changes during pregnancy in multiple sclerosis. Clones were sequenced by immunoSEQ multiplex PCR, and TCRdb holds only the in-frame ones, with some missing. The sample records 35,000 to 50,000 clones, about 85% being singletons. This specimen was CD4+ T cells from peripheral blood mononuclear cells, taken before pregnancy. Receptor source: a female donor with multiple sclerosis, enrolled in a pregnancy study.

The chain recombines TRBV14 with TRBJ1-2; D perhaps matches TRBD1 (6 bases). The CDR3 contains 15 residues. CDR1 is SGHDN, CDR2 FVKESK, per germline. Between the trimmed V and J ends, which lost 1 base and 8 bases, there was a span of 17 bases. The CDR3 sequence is CASSQVSGHLGGYTF. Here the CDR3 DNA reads TGTGCCAGCAGCCAAGTATCGGGACACCTAGGCGGCTACACCTTC. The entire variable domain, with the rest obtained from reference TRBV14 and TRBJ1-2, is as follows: EAGVTQFPSHSVIEKGQTVTLRCDPISGHDNLYWYRRVMGKEIKFLLHFVKESKQDESGMPNNRFLAERTGGTYSTLKVQPAELEDSGVYFCASSQVSGHLGGYTFGSGTRLTVV.

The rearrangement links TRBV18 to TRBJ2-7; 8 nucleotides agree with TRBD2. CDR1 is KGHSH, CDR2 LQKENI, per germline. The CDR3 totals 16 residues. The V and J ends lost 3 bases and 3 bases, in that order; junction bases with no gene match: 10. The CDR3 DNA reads TGTGCCAGCTCACCCGGGGGACTAGGGCCATACTACGAGCAGTACTTC. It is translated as CASSPGGLGPYYEQYF.

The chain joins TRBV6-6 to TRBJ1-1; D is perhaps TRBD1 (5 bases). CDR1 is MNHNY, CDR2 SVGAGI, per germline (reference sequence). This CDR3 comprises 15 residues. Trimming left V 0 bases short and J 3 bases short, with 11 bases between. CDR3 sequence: CASSYSTGGDTEAFF. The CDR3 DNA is TGTGCCAGCAGTTACTCGACCGGGGGGGACACTGAAGCTTTCTTT.

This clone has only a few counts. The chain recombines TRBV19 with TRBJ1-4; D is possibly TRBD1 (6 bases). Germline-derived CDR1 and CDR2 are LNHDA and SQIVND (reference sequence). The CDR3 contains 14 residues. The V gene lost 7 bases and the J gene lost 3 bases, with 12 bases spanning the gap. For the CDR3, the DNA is TGTGCCAGTATTCGAGGGGGAGCTAATGAAAAACTGTTTTTT. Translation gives CASIRGGANEKLFF.

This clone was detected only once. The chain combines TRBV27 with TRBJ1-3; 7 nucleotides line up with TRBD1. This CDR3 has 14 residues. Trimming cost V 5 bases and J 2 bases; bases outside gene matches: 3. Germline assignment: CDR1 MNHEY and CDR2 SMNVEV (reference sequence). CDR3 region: CASSTDRAGNTIYF. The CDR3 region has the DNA TGTGCCAGCAGTACCGACAGGGCTGGAAACACCATATATTTT.

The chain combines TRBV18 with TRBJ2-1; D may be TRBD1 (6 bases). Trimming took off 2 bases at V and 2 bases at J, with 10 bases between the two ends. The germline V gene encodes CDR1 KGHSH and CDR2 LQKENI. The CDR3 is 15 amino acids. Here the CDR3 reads CASSPLSGAYNEQFF. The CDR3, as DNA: TGTGCCAGCTCACCATTGTCAGGGGCCTACAATGAGCAGTTCTTC.

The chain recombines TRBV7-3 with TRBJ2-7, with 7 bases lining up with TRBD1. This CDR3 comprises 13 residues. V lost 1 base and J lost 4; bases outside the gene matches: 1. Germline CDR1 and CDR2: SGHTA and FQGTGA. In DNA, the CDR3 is TGTGCCAGCAGCTTAATGGACAGGTACGAGCAGTACTTC. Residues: CASSLMDRYEQYF. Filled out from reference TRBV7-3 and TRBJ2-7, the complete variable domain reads GAGVSQTPSNKVTEKGKYVELRCDPISGHTALYWYRQSLGQGPEFLIYFQGTGAADDSGLPNDRFFAVRPEGSVSTLKIQRTERGDSAVYLCASSLMDRYEQYFGPGTRLTVT.

The CDR3 DNA is TGTGCCAGCAGTTACCCCCCGGAGGGGCTCAATCAGCCCCAGCATTTT. Translation gives CASSYPPEGLNQPQHF. This chain connects TRBV6-5 to TRBJ1-5, with a possible D match to TRBD1 (5 bases). Germline-derived CDR1 and CDR2 are MNHEY and SVGAGI. The CDR3 runs 16 residues. V gave up 2 bases and J gave up 3 bases, with 14 bases separating them.

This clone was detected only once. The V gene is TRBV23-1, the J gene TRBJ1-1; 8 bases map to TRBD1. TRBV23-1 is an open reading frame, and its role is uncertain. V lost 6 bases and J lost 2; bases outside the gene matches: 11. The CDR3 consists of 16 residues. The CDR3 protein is CASSPNRDRRNTEAFF. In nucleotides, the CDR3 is TGCGCCAGCAGCCCTAACCGGGACAGGCGAAACACTGAAGCTTTCTTT.

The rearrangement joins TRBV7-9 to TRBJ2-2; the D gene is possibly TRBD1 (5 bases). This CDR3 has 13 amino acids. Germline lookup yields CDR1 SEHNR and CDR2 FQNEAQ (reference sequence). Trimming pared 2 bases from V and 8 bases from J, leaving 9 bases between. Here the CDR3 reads CASSLKGAGELFF. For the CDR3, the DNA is TGTGCCAGCAGCTTAAAAGGGGCGGGGGAGCTGTTTTTT.

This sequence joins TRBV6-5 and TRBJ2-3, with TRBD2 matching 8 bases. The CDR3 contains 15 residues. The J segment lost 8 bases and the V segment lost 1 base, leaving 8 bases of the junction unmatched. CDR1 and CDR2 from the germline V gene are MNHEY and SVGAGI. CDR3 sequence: CASSYLAGTRGTQYF. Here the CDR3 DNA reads TGTGCCAGCAGTTACTTAGCGGGGACCAGGGGTACGCAGTATTTT.

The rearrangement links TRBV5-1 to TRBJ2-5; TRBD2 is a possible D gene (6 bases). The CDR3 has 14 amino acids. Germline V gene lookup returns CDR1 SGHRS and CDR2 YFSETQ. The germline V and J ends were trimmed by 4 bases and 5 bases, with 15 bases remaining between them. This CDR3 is CASSGGALRETQYF. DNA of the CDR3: TGCGCCAGCAGCGGCGGGGCCCTCCGGGAGACCCAGTACTTC.

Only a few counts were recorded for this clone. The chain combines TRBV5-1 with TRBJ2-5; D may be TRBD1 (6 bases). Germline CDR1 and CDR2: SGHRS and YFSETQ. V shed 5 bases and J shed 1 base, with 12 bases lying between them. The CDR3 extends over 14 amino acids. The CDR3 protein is CASRGIGGQETQYF. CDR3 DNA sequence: TGCGCCAGCAGGGGCATAGGGGGCCAAGAGACCCAGTACTTC.